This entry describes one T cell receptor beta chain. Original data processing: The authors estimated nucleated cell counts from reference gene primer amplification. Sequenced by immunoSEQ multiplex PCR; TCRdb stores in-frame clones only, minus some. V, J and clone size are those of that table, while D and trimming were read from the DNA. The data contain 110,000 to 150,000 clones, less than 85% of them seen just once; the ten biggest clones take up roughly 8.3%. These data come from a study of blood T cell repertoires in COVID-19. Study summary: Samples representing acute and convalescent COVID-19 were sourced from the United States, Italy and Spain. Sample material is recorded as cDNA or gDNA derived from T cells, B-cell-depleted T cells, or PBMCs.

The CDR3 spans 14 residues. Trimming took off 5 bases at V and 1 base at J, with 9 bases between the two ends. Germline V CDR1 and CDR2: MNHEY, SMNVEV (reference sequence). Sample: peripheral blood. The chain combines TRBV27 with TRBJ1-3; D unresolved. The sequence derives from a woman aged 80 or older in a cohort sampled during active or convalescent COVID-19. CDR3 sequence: CASSRRESGNTIYF. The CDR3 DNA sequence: TGTGCCAGCAGTCGGAGGGAGTCTGGAAACACCATATATTTT.